This T cell receptor (beta chain) comes out of a study of OX40 agonist ivuxolimab in advanced cancers. Study-wide background: Patients were infused with ivuxolimab every 2 weeks at 0.01 to 10 mg/kg.

Repertoires were generated with immunoSEQ multiplex PCR, while TCRdb's copy carries only in-frame clones and drops some. The table has about 49,000 clones, 85% seen once. Per the germline V gene, CDR1 is SGHRS and CDR2 is YFSETQ. The J segment lost 5 bases and the V segment lost 4 bases, leaving 6 bases of the junction unmatched. This CDR3 is 14 amino acids long. The rearrangement joins TRBV5-1 to TRBJ1-2, with 9 bases lining up with TRBD1. The input for sequencing was CD4+ or CD8+ T cells sorted from blood, taken in a trial of the OX40 agonist ivuxolimab. This receptor was obtained from an adult with an advanced solid tumor such as melanoma, head and neck, liver or kidney cancer. CDR3: CASSGDRVEYGYTF. CDR3 in DNA: TGCGCCAGCAGCGGGGACAGGGTAGAGTATGGCTACACCTTC.